These 30 T cell receptor beta chains came from one sample sequenced in a study of human T cells and chemical hapten exposure. MiXCR, run by TCRdb on the RACE reads, gives a single entry per CDR3 protein. The table records approximately 180,000 distinct CDR3 sequences, around 30% of them present only once. The time point denotes: pre-sensitization, week 0. Treatment of the sample: therapeutic diphenylcyclopropenone sensitization with weekly scalp DPC. The sample here was whole blood, taken in connection with sensitization to the hapten diphenylcyclopropenone (DPC). The receptors were gathered from a woman in her thirties with alopecia areata. Some clones in this sample may be carry-over from other donors' samples.

This clonotype was picked up a small number of times. The chain employs TRBV28 and TRBJ1-6, with D hard to call. Germline V gene lookup returns CDR1 MDHEN and CDR2 SYDVKM. The CDR3 length is 14 residues. The germline V and J ends were trimmed by 5 bases and 7 bases, with 12 bases remaining between them. The CDR3 is CASSPNVGNSPLHF. The CDR3 DNA follows: TGTGCCAGCAGTCCAAACGTGGGGAATTCACCCCTCCACTTT.

The V and J genes are TRBV20-1 and TRBJ2-7; the match to TRBD2 covers 10 bases. CDR3 size: 13 residues. V gave up 6 bases and J gave up 2 bases; unmatched junction bases: 4. Germline CDR1 reads DFQATT; CDR2 reads SNEGSKA (reference sequence). The DNA of the CDR3 is TGCAGTGCCCCGGGACTAGCGCCCTACGAGCAGTACTTC. As protein: CSAPGLAPYEQYF.

In its sample, this clonotype was seen a few times. This chain connects TRBV10-3 to TRBJ1-3; D possibly corresponds to TRBD1 (5 bases). V was trimmed by 9 bases and J by 0 bases, leaving 12 bases between them. Germline loops: CDR1 ENHRY, CDR2 SYGVKD. CDR3 length equals 14 residues. This CDR3 reads CAMGELNSGNTIYF. The CDR3 nucleotides read TGTGCCATGGGGGAGCTCAACTCTGGAAACACCATATATTTT.

The chain couples TRBV5-4 to TRBJ2-7; a weak D match, TRBD1 (6 bases). V lost 0 bases and J 4 bases, leaving 14 bases between the germline ends. Germline CDR1 is SGHNT and CDR2 is YYREEE (reference sequence). The CDR3 sequence is 15 residues long. CDR3 region: CASSLDRVSPYEQYF. CDR3 bases: TGTGCCAGCAGCTTGGACAGGGTGTCCCCTTACGAGCAGTACTTC. The full variable domain, its missing parts supplied by reference TRBV5-4 and TRBJ2-7, is ETGVTQSPTHLIKTRGQQVTLRCSSQSGHNTVSWYQQALGQGPQFIFQYYREEENGRGNFPPRFSGLQFPNYSSELNVNALELDDSALYLCASSLDRVSPYEQYFGPGTRLTVT.

The CDR3 loop reads CAGHRGDHQETQYF. Written as DNA, the CDR3 is TGTGCCGGACACCGAGGGGATCACCAAGAGACCCAGTACTTC. The chain couples TRBV2 to TRBJ2-5; the D call may be TRBD1 or TRBD2 (5 bases each). The V end was cut by 11 bases, the J end by 0 bases, with 16 bases between. Per the germline V gene, CDR1 is SNHLY and CDR2 is FYNNEI. The CDR3 is 14 residues long.

This sequence joins TRBV28 and TRBJ2-7; D is unclear. Germline V lookup: CDR1 MDHEN, CDR2 SYDVKM. CDR3 size: 11 residues. Trimming pared 10 bases from V and 4 bases from J, leaving 11 bases between. The CDR3 DNA follows: TGTGCCACAACTACAAATTACGAGCAGTACTTC. Protein sequence: CATTTNYEQYF.

The rearrangement uses TRBV7-2 and TRBJ2-1, with 10 bases fitting TRBD2. The ends lost 4 bases at V and 3 bases at J; junction bases unmatched: 3. CDR1 and CDR2 (germline): SGHTA, FQGNSA. There are 15 residues in the CDR3. The DNA for the CDR3 is TGTGCCAGCAGCTCGCTAGCGGGAGTCTACAATGAGCAGTTCTTC. Its translation: CASSSLAGVYNEQFF.

This clonotype has ten or more counts. The chain employs TRBV6-5 and TRBJ1-2; 8 positions agree with TRBD1. The J segment lost 4 bases and the V segment lost 2 bases, leaving 9 bases of the junction unmatched. Germline loops: CDR1 MNHEY, CDR2 SVGAGI. The CDR3 is 16 residues long. This chain's CDR3 is CASSYRGRGLPYGYTF. In DNA form, the CDR3 reads TGTGCCAGCAGTTACAGGGGCAGGGGGCTCCCCTATGGCTACACCTTC.

The chain recombines TRBV20-1 with TRBJ2-4; tentatively, D is TRBD1 (5 bases). The CDR3 spans 13 residues. The V and J ends lost 6 bases and 4 bases respectively, with 13 bases between them. Germline V gene sequence: CDR1 DFQATT, CDR2 SNEGSKA (reference sequence). CDR3 amino acids: CSAAGARKNIQYF. CDR3 in DNA: TGCAGTGCAGCTGGGGCTAGAAAAAACATTCAGTACTTC.

This clonotype was counted a few times. Mismatch with germline at one junction end may stem from a read error. This chain uses TRBV3-1 with TRBJ1-3; D call uncertain. Germline V gene sequence: CDR1 LGHDT, CDR2 YNNKEL (reference sequence). The CDR3 runs 13 residues. The chain's CDR3 is CASRQTGGDTIYF. CDR3 DNA: TGTGCCAGCAGGCAAACGGGTGGAGACACCATATATTTT.

This clonotype has a count of ten or more. CDR3 nucleotide sequence: TGTGCCAGCAGCCAAGATCCCAGAAGGGATGAAAAACTGTTTTTT. The encoded protein is CASSQDPRRDEKLFF. The chain combines TRBV3-1 with TRBJ1-4; D is unresolved. Trimming pared 0 bases from V and 6 bases from J, leaving 11 bases between. The CDR3 is 15 residues long. The germline V gene encodes CDR1 LGHDT and CDR2 YNNKEL (reference sequence).

The CDR3 DNA sequence: TGTGCCAGCAGCTTCTCAGATCAAGAGACCCAGTACTTC. This sequence encodes CASSFSDQETQYF. The V call is TRBV11-2, the J call TRBJ2-5; D gene uncertain. Germline V lookup: CDR1 SGHAT, CDR2 FQNNGV. This CDR3 region has 13 residues. With 3 bases removed from V and 2 bases from J, the gap between germline ends came to 7 bases.

The V call is TRBV28, the J call TRBJ2-7; 11 bases agree with TRBD2. This CDR3 region has 15 residues. The V and J ends lost 8 bases and 3 bases, in that order; junction bases with no gene match: 9. Germline CDR1 is MDHEN and CDR2 is SYDVKM. The CDR3 DNA reads as TGTGCCAGCCATACTAGCGGGAGAGGAGTCTACGAGCAGTACTTC. It yields the protein CASHTSGRGVYEQYF.

There are a few counts of this clonotype. The chain combines TRBV6-4 with TRBJ2-7, with 8 bases aligning to TRBD1. The CDR3 is made up of 15 amino acids. CDR1 and CDR2 (germline): MRHNA, SNTAGT. J was trimmed by 1 base and V by 7 bases; bases with no gene match: 9. In nucleotides, the CDR3 is TGTGCCAGCATCTCGGACAGGGTTCCGTCCTACGAGCAGTACTTC. This encodes CASISDRVPSYEQYF.

The chain is built from TRBV28 and TRBJ1-5; the D is unclear. V lost 5 bases and J 4 bases, leaving 18 bases between the germline ends. Germline V gene data show CDR1 as MDHEN and CDR2 as SYDVKM. The length of the CDR3 is 16 residues. CDR3: CASSLGPYQSNQPQHF. DNA for the CDR3: TGTGCCAGCAGTCTAGGACCCTATCAATCGAATCAGCCCCAGCATTTT.

This rearrangement joins TRBV6-2 or TRBV6-3 to TRBJ1-1; TRBD1 is a possible D gene (5 bases). CDR3 length equals 17 residues. The V gene's germline CDR1 is MNHEY and CDR2 SVGEGT. Between the trimmed V and J ends, which lost 2 bases and 1 base, there was a span of 17 bases. CDR3 DNA sequence: TGTGCCAGCAGTTACCCAGGGTCTCGGGGGACGAACACTGAAGCTTTCTTT. Its translation is CASSYPGSRGTNTEAFF.

The V call is TRBV11-3, the J call TRBJ2-1; D perhaps matches TRBD2 (5 bases). V was trimmed by 5 bases and J by 5 bases, leaving 16 bases between them. Germline V gene sequence: CDR1 SGHNT, CDR2 YENEEA. The CDR3 runs to 15 residues. CDR3 loop: CASSLSAGKNNEQFF. The CDR3, as DNA: TGTGCCAGCAGCCTCTCGGCGGGTAAGAACAATGAGCAGTTCTTC.

The chain uses TRBV20-1 and TRBJ2-7; the match to TRBD2 covers 12 bases. The CDR3 extends over 15 amino acids. Trimming took 3 bases from V and 6 from J; bases not matched to a gene: 9. Germline values: CDR1 DFQATT, CDR2 SNEGSKA (reference sequence). The CDR3 region has the DNA TGCAGTGCTAGTTACCTAGCGGGAGGGCTTAGCGAGCAGTACTTC. Translated: CSASYLAGGLSEQYF.

The chain links TRBV27 to TRBJ2-1, with 8 positions matching TRBD1. V trimming: 5 bases; J trimming: 4 bases; junction bases outside the gene matches: 1. This CDR3 has 13 amino acids. Germline CDR1 reads MNHEY; CDR2 reads SMNVEV (reference sequence). CDR3: CASSRTGYNEQFF. Here the CDR3 DNA reads TGTGCCAGCAGTAGGACAGGGTACAATGAGCAGTTCTTC.

The gene calls are TRBV7-3 and TRBJ2-2; D might be TRBD1 (6 bases). Germline CDR1 and CDR2: SGHTA and FQGTGA. This CDR3 region has 17 residues. The V end lost 5 bases, the J end lost 0 bases, and 16 bases lay between the germline ends. The CDR3 loop is CASSLNPGQSNTGELFF. The CDR3 nucleotides are TGTGCCAGCAGCCTAAACCCGGGACAATCGAACACCGGGGAGCTGTTTTTT.

This clonotype was observed once. The chain joins TRBV28 to TRBJ2-4; 7 nucleotides agree with TRBD1. Germline CDR1 and CDR2: MDHEN and SYDVKM. The CDR3 spans 18 residues. The junction had 12 bases not matched to a gene; V was cut back by 4 bases and J by 0 bases. CDR3 in DNA: TGTGCCAGCAGTTCCTGGCCGGGACAGCTAATAGCCAAAAACATTCAGTACTTC. The encoded protein is CASSSWPGQLIAKNIQYF.

The genes are TRBV29-1 and TRBJ1-1; the D is unclear. The CDR3 length is 13 residues. V was clipped by 7 bases and J by 1 base, with 13 bases between them. Germline CDR1 SQVTM, CDR2 ANQGSEA. The CDR3: CSGLQSRNTEAFF. For the CDR3, the DNA is TGCAGCGGCTTACAGTCCCGGAACACTGAAGCTTTCTTT.

There are a few counts of this clonotype. This chain links TRBV5-5 with TRBJ2-6; TRBD1 might be the D (5 bases). Between the trimmed V and J ends, which lost 2 bases and 3 bases, there was a span of 9 bases. The CDR3 has 15 amino acids. The germline V gene has CDR1 SGHKS and CDR2 YYEKEE (reference sequence). In DNA, the CDR3 is TGTGCCAGCAGCTTAGGGGAACATGGGGCCAACGTCCTGACTTTC. This gives the protein CASSLGEHGANVLTF.

The gene calls are TRBV7-8 and TRBJ2-7; no firm D call. The CDR3 runs 14 residues. The germline V and J ends were trimmed by 5 bases and 0 bases, with 11 bases remaining between them. From germline, CDR1 is SGHVS and CDR2 FQNEAQ. This chain's CDR3 is CASSPGRFSYEQYF. The CDR3 DNA reads TGTGCCAGCAGCCCTGGTCGGTTCTCCTACGAGCAGTACTTC.

The chain uses TRBV10-3 and TRBJ1-3; 7 positions match TRBD1. V shed 10 bases, J shed 4 bases, and the junction held 7 bases outside the gene matches. The CDR3 spans 13 residues. CDR1 and CDR2 (germline): ENHRY, SYGVKD. CDR3 region: CASRQGYGNTIYF. Written as DNA, the CDR3 is TGTGCCAGCCGACAGGGATACGGAAACACCATATATTTT.

The chain has TRBV6-2 or TRBV6-3 and TRBJ2-2; D remains unclear. This CDR3 region has 15 residues. With 7 bases removed from V and 2 bases from J, the gap between germline ends came to 14 bases. Germline V CDR1 and CDR2: MNHEY, SVGEGT. CDR3: CASTLTVLNTGELFF. DNA for the CDR3: TGTGCCAGCACCCTAACGGTCCTTAACACCGGGGAGCTGTTTTTT.

This clonotype was recorded many times. This chain joins TRBV28 and TRBJ1-1; 7 bases map to TRBD1. V shed 5 bases and J 3 bases; nucleotides not matched to a gene: 9. The CDR3 sequence is 15 residues long. Looked up from germline, CDR1 is MDHEN and CDR2 is SYDVKM. CDR3 nucleotide sequence: TGTGCCAGCAGTCTCCCGACAGGGTGGGACACTGAAGCTTTCTTT. It translates to CASSLPTGWDTEAFF.

CDR3 residues: CARGGQDITYEQYF. CDR3 sequence (DNA): TGTGCCCGAGGGGGACAGGACATAACCTACGAGCAGTACTTC. The chain has TRBV2 and TRBJ2-7; 8 bases are shared with TRBD1. The ends lost 11 bases at V and 2 bases at J; junction bases unmatched: 11. There are 14 residues in the CDR3. CDR1 and CDR2 from the germline V gene are SNHLY and FYNNEI.

The chain joins TRBV10-3 to TRBJ1-2; 10 bases map to TRBD1. J was trimmed by 8 bases and V by 2 bases; bases with no gene match: 8. CDR3 size: 15 residues. The V gene's germline CDR1 is ENHRY and CDR2 SYGVKD. In DNA, the CDR3 is TGTGCCATCAGTGAGCCGGGACAGGGGATCAGCGGCTACACCTTC. Translating it yields CAISEPGQGISGYTF.

This clonotype was seen a few times. The chain couples TRBV28 to TRBJ1-1; D is perhaps TRBD1 (6 bases). The CDR3 is 14 residues long. Germline V gene lookup returns CDR1 MDHEN and CDR2 SYDVKM. V was pared by 2 bases and J by 7 bases, with 14 bases between. The CDR3 sequence is CASSLPTGTGEAFF. As DNA, the CDR3 is TGTGCCAGCAGTTTACCTACAGGGACGGGTGAAGCTTTCTTT.